This TCR beta chain originates from a study of CD8+ T cells in alopecia areata. Treatment noted: oral pan-JAK inhibitor, 5-10 mg twice daily. As part of sample collection, lesional scalp punch biopsies and peripheral blood were taken from alopecia areata patients. Following extraction, RNA underwent reverse transcription to cDNA, which served as the sequencing template. Sequencing used immunoSEQ multiplex PCR; TCRdb keeps in-frame clones, though not all of them. This sample has about 220,000 clones, with roughly 56% found just once. Germline CDR1 and CDR2: SQVTM and ANQGSEA. The junction had 4 bases not matched to a gene; V was cut back by 0 bases and J by 3 bases. The CDR3 is 14 amino acids.

Specimen: CD4+ T cells sorted from blood, collected at week 4, from a patient treated with tofacitinib. The sequence came from a human donor with alopecia areata. This chain connects TRBV29-1 to TRBJ1-1, with 7 bases fitting TRBD1. The CDR3 loop reads CSVEDKGADTEAFF. The CDR3 nucleotides read TGCAGCGTTGAAGATAAGGGGGCAGACACTGAAGCTTTCTTT.